The 8 T cell receptor beta chains given below trace back to one sample, sequenced in a study of response to subunit inactivated influenza vaccine. Via MiXCR, TCRdb re-called the RT-PCR reads, giving one row per CDR3 protein. Of around 570,000 distinct CDR3 sequences in the sample, approximately 7.6% are singletons; the top ten hold under 15%. The starting material was PBMCs from blood, obtained around 2 years after vaccination. Receptors were obtained from a man aged 50 to 69 who received an inactivated influenza vaccine.

This clonotype was counted at least ten times. The rearrangement uses TRBV28 and TRBJ1-1, with TRBD1 as a possible D gene (5 bases). Germline CDR1 is MDHEN and CDR2 is SYDVKM. Trimming cost V 5 bases and J 7 bases, with 17 bases left between them. The CDR3 totals 14 residues. The DNA for the CDR3 is TGTGCCAGCAGTAGGTTGTCGGGGGTTGGTGAAGCTTTCTTT. Its translation is CASSRLSGVGEAFF.

This clonotype has a handful of counts. The rearrangement joins TRBV9 to TRBJ2-3, with 7 bases lining up with TRBD2. In germline, CDR1 is SGDLS, CDR2 YYNGEE. CDR3 length: 17 residues. Trimming took 6 bases from V and 3 from J; bases not matched to a gene: 16. CDR3 amino acids: CASNRAGAGFRTDTQYF. CDR3 in DNA: TGTGCCAGCAATCGGGCGGGAGCGGGGTTTCGGACAGATACGCAGTATTTT.

This clonotype was seen at least ten times. The chain carries TRBV5-5 and TRBJ2-3; the match to TRBD1 covers 8 bases. J was trimmed by 2 bases and V by 4 bases; bases with no gene match: 9. This CDR3 comprises 16 residues. Germline-derived CDR1 and CDR2 are SGHKS and YYEKEE (reference sequence). The CDR3 loop reads CASSKDRGTHTDTQYF. For the CDR3, the DNA is TGTGCCAGCAGCAAAGACAGGGGTACTCACACAGATACGCAGTATTTT. Filled out from reference TRBV5-5 and TRBJ2-3, the complete variable domain reads DAGVTQSPTHLIKTRGQQVTLRCSPISGHKSVSWYQQVLGQGPQFIFQYYEKEERGRGNFPDRFSARQFPNYSSELNVNALLLGDSALYLCASSKDRGTHTDTQYFGPGTRLTVL.

This clonotype occurred a few times. The chain is built from TRBV5-1 and TRBJ1-2, with D unresolved. The CDR3 covers 14 residues. Germline V CDR1 and CDR2: SGHRS, YFSETQ. V dropped 0 bases and J dropped 4 bases, with 10 bases sitting between them. As DNA, the CDR3 is TGCGCCAGCAGCTTGGGCGCAGCCCGCTATGGCTACACCTTC. It yields the protein CASSLGAARYGYTF.

Here the CDR3 reads CSAFRGRGSYGYTF. The CDR3 DNA follows: TGCAGTGCGTTCCGCGGTAGGGGAAGCTATGGCTACACCTTC. The rearrangement joins TRBV20-1 to TRBJ1-2; weak D call: TRBD1 (5 bases). The CDR3 contains 14 residues. Per the germline V gene, CDR1 is DFQATT and CDR2 is SNEGSKA (reference sequence). V lost 6 bases and J lost 4, with 18 bases in between.

This clonotype was observed a handful of times. This chain connects TRBV20-1 to TRBJ2-4; 7 bases line up with TRBD1. The germline gives CDR1 DFQATT, CDR2 SNEGSKA (reference sequence). J lost 6 bases, V lost 6 bases, and 8 bases had no gene match. The CDR3 covers 13 residues. The CDR3 DNA follows: TGCAGTGCCCCCCGCCGGGACAGAAACATTCAGTACTTC. Protein: CSAPRRDRNIQYF.

This clonotype occurred many times. The chain recombines TRBV3-1 with TRBJ1-2; the match to TRBD1 covers 8 bases. The CDR3 consists of 13 residues. CDR1 LGHDT and CDR2 YNNKEL come from the germline V gene (reference sequence). The V gene end was trimmed by 1 base and the J gene end by 8 bases; junction bases not matched to a gene: 3. The CDR3 sequence: CASSQGQGNGYTF. The DNA of the CDR3 is TGTGCCAGCAGCCAAGGACAGGGGAACGGCTACACCTTC.

This clonotype was found a few times. V gene TRBV12-3 or TRBV12-4 combines with J gene TRBJ2-3; no firm D call. There are 15 residues in the CDR3. Trimming took 3 bases from V and 4 from J, leaving 14 bases between them. The CDR3: CASSFSLGSPDTQYF. As DNA, the CDR3 is TGTGCCAGCAGTTTTAGTCTGGGGTCCCCAGATACGCAGTATTTT.